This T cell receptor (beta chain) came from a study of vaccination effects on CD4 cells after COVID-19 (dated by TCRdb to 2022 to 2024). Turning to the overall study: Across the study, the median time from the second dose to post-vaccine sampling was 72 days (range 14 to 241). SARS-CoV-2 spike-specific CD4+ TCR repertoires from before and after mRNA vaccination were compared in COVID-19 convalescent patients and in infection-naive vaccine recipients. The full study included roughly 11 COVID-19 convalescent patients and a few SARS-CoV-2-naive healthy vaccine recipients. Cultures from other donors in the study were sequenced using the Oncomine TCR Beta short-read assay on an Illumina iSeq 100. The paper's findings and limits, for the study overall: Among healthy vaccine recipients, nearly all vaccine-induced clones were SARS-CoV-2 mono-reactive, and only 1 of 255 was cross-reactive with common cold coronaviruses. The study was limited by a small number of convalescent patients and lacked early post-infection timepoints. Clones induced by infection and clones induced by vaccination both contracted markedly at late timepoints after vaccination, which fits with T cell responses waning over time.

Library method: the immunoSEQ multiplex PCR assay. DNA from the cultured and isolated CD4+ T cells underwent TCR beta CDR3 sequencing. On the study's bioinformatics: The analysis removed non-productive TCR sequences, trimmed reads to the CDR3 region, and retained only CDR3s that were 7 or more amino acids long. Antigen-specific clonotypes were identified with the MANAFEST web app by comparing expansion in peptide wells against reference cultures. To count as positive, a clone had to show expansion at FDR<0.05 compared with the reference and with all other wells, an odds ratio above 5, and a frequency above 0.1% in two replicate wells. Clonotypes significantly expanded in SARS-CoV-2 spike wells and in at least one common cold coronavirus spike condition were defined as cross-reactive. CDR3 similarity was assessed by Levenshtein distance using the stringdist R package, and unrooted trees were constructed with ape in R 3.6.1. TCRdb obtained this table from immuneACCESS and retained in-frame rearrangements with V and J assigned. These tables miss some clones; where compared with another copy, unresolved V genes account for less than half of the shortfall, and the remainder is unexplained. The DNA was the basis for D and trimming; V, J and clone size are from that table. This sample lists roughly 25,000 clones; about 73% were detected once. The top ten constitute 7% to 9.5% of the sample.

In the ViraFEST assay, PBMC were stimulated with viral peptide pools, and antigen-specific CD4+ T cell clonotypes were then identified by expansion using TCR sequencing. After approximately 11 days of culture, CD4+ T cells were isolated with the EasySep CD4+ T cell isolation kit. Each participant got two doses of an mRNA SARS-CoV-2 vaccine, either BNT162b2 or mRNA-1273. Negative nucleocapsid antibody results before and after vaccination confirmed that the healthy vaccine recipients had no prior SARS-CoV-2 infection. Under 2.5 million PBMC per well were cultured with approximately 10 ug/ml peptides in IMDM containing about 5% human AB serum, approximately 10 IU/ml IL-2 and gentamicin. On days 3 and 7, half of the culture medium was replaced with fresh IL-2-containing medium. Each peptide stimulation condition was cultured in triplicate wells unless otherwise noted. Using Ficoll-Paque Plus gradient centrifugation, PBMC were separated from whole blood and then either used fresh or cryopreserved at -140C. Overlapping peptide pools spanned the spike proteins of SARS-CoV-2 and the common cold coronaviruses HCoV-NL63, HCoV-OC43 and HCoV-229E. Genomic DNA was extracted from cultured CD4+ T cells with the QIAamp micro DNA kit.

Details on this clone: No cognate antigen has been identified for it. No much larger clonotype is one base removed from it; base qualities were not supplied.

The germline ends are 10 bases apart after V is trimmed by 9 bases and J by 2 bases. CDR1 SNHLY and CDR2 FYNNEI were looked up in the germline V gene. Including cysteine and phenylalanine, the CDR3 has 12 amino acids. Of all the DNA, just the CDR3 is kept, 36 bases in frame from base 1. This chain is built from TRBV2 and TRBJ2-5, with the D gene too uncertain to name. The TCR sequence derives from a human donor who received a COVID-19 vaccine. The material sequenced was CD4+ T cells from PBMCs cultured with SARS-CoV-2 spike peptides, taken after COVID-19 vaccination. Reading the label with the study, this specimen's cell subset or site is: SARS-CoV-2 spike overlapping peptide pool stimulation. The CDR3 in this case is CASVRDQETQYF. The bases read TGTGCCAGTGTCCGAGATCAAGAGACCCAGTACTTC.